This T cell receptor beta chain was captured by sequencing in a study of cytomegalovirus exposure and HLA in healthy donors (dated by TCRdb to about 2017). Context from the whole study: In an earlier analysis of about 560 of the donors, 276 Gb of sequence data and 120 million or so unique TCR beta sequences from about 190 million T cells were reported. An early release that covered 640 HLA-typed donors contained approximately 300 gigabases of sequencing data and 70 million to 100 million unique TCR sequences. The genetic ancestry cluster associated with self-reported Caucasian donors included 65% to 90% of the roughly 400 genotyped donors. The study was designed to test whether signatures of past pathogen exposure could be identified by cataloging public T cell receptors. The T cell repertoires of 700 or so subjects were profiled by immunosequencing and related to cytomegalovirus serostatus. In addition to the first cohort of 666 subjects, a separate validation cohort of 130 or so different subjects was used. High-throughput TCR immunosequencing, statistical association of individual TCRs with disease status, and machine learning were combined to predict cytomegalovirus infection status. To study patterns of TCR occurrence, a later analysis re-analyzed previously published TCR beta repertoires from 666 donors and added high-resolution HLA genotyping. Rather than using new phenotypic data, the later analysis identified candidate immune exposures from TCR beta sequences and from how often those sequences occurred across donors. An earlier analysis of approximately 580 of the donors used high-throughput TCR beta sequencing to judge whether each TCR beta V gene segment behaved as functional or pseudogenic. Donor age, sex, ethnicity and CMV serostatus were collected together with the repertoire data. A later genetic analysis used genome-wide SNP genotypes for 398 of the 666 donors, treating that subset as a discovery cohort. All discovery cohort repertoires had been generated using a single sequencing platform. Class I and class II HLA loci were covered by the typing at four-digit resolution. Typing coverage varied by locus: roughly 620-640 donors for A, B, C, DRB1 and DQB1; about 520 for DQA1; around 570 for DPA1; approximately 450 for DPB1. Several DR-DQ haplotypes were handled as single units for association and clustering because linkage in the cohort was strong. Among roughly 400 genotyped donors of the cohort, an average of about 240,000 unique TCR beta nucleotide sequences were sequenced per donor, roughly 20% of them non-productive.

Libraries were prepared through the immunoSEQ multiplex PCR assay. For the multiplex PCR, a mixture combining 60 forward primers for TCR Vbeta segments and 13 reverse primers for TCR Jbeta segments was used. The CDR3 region of rearranged TCR beta genes was amplified from genomic DNA with a multiplex PCR assay. The Illumina HiSeq System was used to sequence the amplified TCR beta libraries as 87-base-pair reads. As for the original processing: A later analysis tallied approximately 87 million unique TCR beta chains across the approximately 670 repertoires, and around 10 million of those chains were shared by two or more donors. Raw reads were error-corrected and collapsed into unique sequences with a nearest-neighbor algorithm that merged closely related sequences to remove PCR and sequencing errors. Alignment of CDR3 sequences to IMGT reference sequences was used to assign V, D and J gene segments. Each retained sequence needed at least a six-nucleotide match to both a V gene segment and a J gene segment. Rearrangements were classified as productive when the CDR3 lacked stop codons and remained in frame with V and J, and all other rearrangements were classified as non-productive. Following IMGT convention, CDR3 was defined as the stretch from the second conserved V-encoded cysteine to the conserved J-encoded phenylalanine. The earlier analysis of roughly 590 of the donors excluded sequences that lacked an unambiguous match to a single V gene segment. An earlier analysis of about 600 of the donors called V segments functional above 56.7% productive rearrangements and segregating when the between-donor standard deviation exceeded 5%. A statistical classification framework was built to diagnose cytomegalovirus status from the catalog of TCR beta chain sequences. In a later analysis, V and J genes were assigned by comparing TCR nucleotide sequences against IMGT/GENE-DB human TR gene sequences. In a later analysis, CDR3 sequences and most-parsimonious VDJ recombination scenarios were assigned using the TCRdist pipeline. A later analysis defined each TCR beta chain by its CDR3 amino acid sequence plus V-gene family, and excluded reads lacking a unique V-gene family. In a later analysis, 450 to 600 highly shared, low-generation-probability nucleotide sequences were removed to address suspected cross-contamination and a sequencing artifact. A later analysis calculated a clonal expansion index for each public chain from normalized within-repertoire ranks of inferred template counts. In a later analysis, generation probabilities were computed using a VDJ recombination model fitted to out-of-frame rearrangements, and the results were checked against IGoR. Hypergeometric tests were used in a later analysis to score TCR-TCR, TCR-HLA and TCR-CMV co-occurrence, with a repertoire-size bias correction applied to the TCR pairs. In a later analysis, false discovery rates were estimated by permuting HLA or CMV assignments 20 times. In a later analysis, co-occurring TCRs were grouped with DBSCAN, and TCRdist sequence similarity was added when clustering was performed within HLA-allele-positive subsets. Repertoires with fewer than 30,000 or more than 120,000 public chains, plus five repertoires with anomalous nucleotide sharing, were excluded from co-occurrence clustering. Sourced from immuneACCESS, this table was stored by TCRdb with only in-frame sequences that have V and J called. A share of the clones is absent; for the studies checked, an unresolved V gene accounts for under half, and the remainder has no known explanation. For V, J and clone size, that table is used; D and trimming come from the DNA. The sample table shows 70,000 to 80,000 clones, and around 80% are seen once. The ten largest clones represent 1.9% of the sample.

In total, more than 500 healthy bone marrow donors made up the cohort. Cohort members were all nominally healthy when sampled, although unrecorded immune exposures were likely present. The donor was CMV seronegative and was included in the group of 352 seronegative cohort members. A peripheral blood sample was provided by each donor, and peripheral blood mononuclear cells were used for TCR beta sequencing. Genomic DNA was extracted from the blood cell samples with the Qiagen DNeasy Blood Extraction Kit. Concerning this clone: Its antigen is still unknown. No much larger clone is present one base from it, and per-base qualities are unavailable.

The study at large found these results: Most CMV-associated TCR beta chains appeared to be HLA-restricted in a later analysis, and the HLA associations seemed to be driven largely by CMV exposure. The study gave a list of some 150 TCR beta chains associated with cytomegalovirus. In a later genetic analysis, a missense DCLRE1C variant was associated with V-gene and J-gene trimming of TCR beta chains, and the association was replicated in an independent cohort. Because some donors lacked HLA typing at each locus, the association tests relied only on the typed subset. The classifier was reported to diagnose cytomegalovirus status with high specificity and sensitivity in both the original cohort and the validation cohort. Correlated functional status among segregating V segments might be attributable to linkage disequilibrium, but an unknown experimental factor could not be ruled out. A later analysis reported that several top co-occurrence clusters appeared linked to parvovirus B19, influenza, CMV and Epstein-Barr virus. Most TCR sequences were observed very rarely across donors, whereas some public TCRs were present in many individuals. Three of the identified cytomegalovirus-associated TCR beta chains were confirmed in vitro to be specific for cytomegalovirus antigens. This cohort had only TCR beta chains sequenced, and the lack of alpha or paired-chain data limited which features could be detected. Presence/absence analyses assumed roughly uniform sequencing depth across donors, an assumption that may not hold. When HLA alleles, especially DR and DQ, strongly co-occurred, TCR associations were difficult to assign to individual alleles. In a later analysis, HLA-associated TCR beta chains showed more clonal expansion and lower generation probabilities than non-associated chains that were equally common. A cluster of highly shared sequence variants was judged likely to represent a technical artifact of the sequencing pipeline. According to the authors, the approach could potentially be generalized to other disease states and immunological phenotypes. A further reported finding was that TCR beta sequences accurately predicted the HLA-A and HLA-B alleles for most subjects in the first cohort. The earlier analysis of about 600 of the donors excluded some 15 rarely observed V segments, including chromosome 9 orphons, because counts were too low. Some IMGT-functional V segments, including TRBV6-2 and TRBV6-3, could not be distinguished by the 87-base-pair reads and were therefore excluded. Broadly in line with IMGT annotations, most TCR beta V segments showed up in productive rearrangements about 87% or about 30% of the time in an earlier analysis of several hundred of the donors. CMV serostatus was the only immune exposure information available for the cohort. A later genetic analysis reported fewer N-insertions in productive TCRs among donors in an Asian-associated ancestry cluster than the approximately 700-donor mean. According to a later analysis, TCR association rates differed among HLA loci, with DRB1 alleles showing the most associated TCRs and HLA-C alleles showing the fewest. In a later analysis, 16,951 TCR beta sequences were associated with specific HLA alleles at a false discovery rate of 0.05.

CDR1 and CDR2, looked up from the germline V gene, are MDHEN and SYDVKM. The CDR3 holds 11 amino acids from the cysteine to the phenylalanine. The sequence is cut down to CDR3 DNA, 33 bases in frame from base 1. V is shortened by 5 bases, J by 8 bases, and the region joining them spans 9 bases. The sample was PBMCs. The source of this sequence is a man aged 18 to 29 in good health and CMV-seronegative. The chain is made from TRBV28 and TRBJ1-1; possibly the D gene is TRBD1, per 5 matching bases. The CDR3 reads as follows: CASSHTGEAFF. The nucleotide sequence reads as follows: TGTGCCAGCAGTCATACAGGAGAAGCTTTCTTT.